Following are 9 T cell receptor beta chains from one sample sequenced in a study of radiation and T cells in renal cell carcinoma. The method was immunoSEQ multiplex PCR; TCRdb's version includes in-frame clones alone and lacks a portion of them. The sample shows over 120,000 clones, 75% to 90% of them seen only once. Time point of the sample: blood 4 weeks post-SBRT, at nephrectomy. As for treatment: 15 Gy SBRT to primary tumor, nephrectomy 4 weeks later. Source: blood, taken from a patient whose treatment included radiotherapy and nephrectomy. These receptor sequences come from a woman aged 45-65 years with renal cell carcinoma.

This rearrangement joins TRBV4-3 to TRBJ1-5, with 8 bases that match TRBD1. V lost 4 bases to trimming and J lost 5 bases; unmatched junction nucleotides: 1. The germline V gene encodes CDR1 LGHNA and CDR2 YSLEER. The CDR3 is made up of 13 amino acids. In nucleotides, the CDR3 is TGCGCCAGCAGCCGGACAGGGCATCAGCCCCAGCATTTT. Amino acid sequence: CASSRTGHQPQHF.

This rearrangement joins TRBV5-6 to TRBJ2-1; 10 nucleotides match TRBD2. Germline loops: CDR1 SGHDT, CDR2 YYEEEE. This CDR3 has 15 amino acids. Unmatched junction bases numbered 10, after V lost 6 bases and J lost 7 bases. This CDR3 is CASTRLAGGTNEQFF. The DNA of the CDR3 is TGTGCCAGCACCCGACTAGCGGGCGGGACTAATGAGCAGTTCTTC.

This clone occurred a few times. This chain joins TRBV18 and TRBJ2-6; D gene uncertain. The CDR3 extends over 14 amino acids. Germline values: CDR1 KGHSH, CDR2 LQKENI. Trimming took off 3 bases at V and 2 bases at J, with 5 bases between the two ends. The DNA for the CDR3 is TGTGCCAGCTCACCCTATACTGGGGCCAACGTCCTGACTTTC. Protein: CASSPYTGANVLTF.

The chain joins TRBV6-4 to TRBJ2-7, with 8 nucleotides matching TRBD1. The CDR3 extends over 14 amino acids. J was trimmed by 1 base and V by 7 bases; bases with no gene match: 6. CDR1 and CDR2 from the germline V gene are MRHNA and SNTAGT. The CDR3 reads CASKPGQASYEQYF. CDR3 DNA: TGTGCCAGCAAGCCGGGACAGGCTTCCTACGAGCAGTACTTC.

V and J are TRBV29-1 and TRBJ2-1; D is uncertain. The V gene lost 2 bases and the J gene lost 2 bases, with 19 bases spanning the gap. This CDR3 is built from 17 residues. CDR1 and CDR2 from the germline V gene are SQVTM and ANQGSEA. DNA for the CDR3: TGCAGCGTTGAAAAGGTCCAGACCTATAATACCTACAATGAGCAGTTCTTC. Translated, it gives CSVEKVQTYNTYNEQFF.

This clone was counted only a few times. The chain couples TRBV6-6 to TRBJ1-1, with D unclear. V was shortened by 6 bases and J by 3 bases, with 11 bases between the two germline ends. The CDR3 covers 13 residues. CDR1 and CDR2 from the germline V gene are MNHNY and SVGAGI (reference sequence). The chain's CDR3 is CASSPELDTEAFF. In DNA form, the CDR3 reads TGTGCCAGCAGCCCAGAGTTGGACACTGAAGCTTTCTTT.

The chain combines TRBV19 with TRBJ1-5; D unclear. CDR3 length equals 13 residues. Per germline, CDR1 LNHDA and CDR2 SQIVND (reference sequence). V lost 7 bases, J lost 2 bases, and 9 bases lay in between. Here the CDR3 DNA reads TGTGCCAGTATTGGGATGCGCAATCAGCCCCAGCATTTT. Protein product: CASIGMRNQPQHF.

The J gene is TRBJ2-5, the V gene TRBV5-4; 11 bases are a match to TRBD2. V gave up 7 bases and J gave up 5 bases; unmatched junction bases: 10. The CDR3 spans 15 residues. Germline CDR1 reads SGHNT; CDR2 reads YYREEE (reference sequence). CDR3 sequence: CASGLSGGAEETQYF. The CDR3 DNA reads as TGTGCCAGCGGACTTAGCGGGGGGGCCGAGGAGACCCAGTACTTC.

The V gene is TRBV5-1, the J gene TRBJ2-2; TRBD1 matches at 8 bases. Losses at the gene ends were 2 bases for V and 0 bases for J; bases not matched to a gene: 3. From germline, CDR1 is SGHRS and CDR2 YFSETQ. The CDR3 is made up of 16 amino acids. The CDR3 bases are TGCGCCAGCAGCTTAGGACAGGGCGCGAACACCGGGGAGCTGTTTTTT. It yields the protein CASSLGQGANTGELFF.